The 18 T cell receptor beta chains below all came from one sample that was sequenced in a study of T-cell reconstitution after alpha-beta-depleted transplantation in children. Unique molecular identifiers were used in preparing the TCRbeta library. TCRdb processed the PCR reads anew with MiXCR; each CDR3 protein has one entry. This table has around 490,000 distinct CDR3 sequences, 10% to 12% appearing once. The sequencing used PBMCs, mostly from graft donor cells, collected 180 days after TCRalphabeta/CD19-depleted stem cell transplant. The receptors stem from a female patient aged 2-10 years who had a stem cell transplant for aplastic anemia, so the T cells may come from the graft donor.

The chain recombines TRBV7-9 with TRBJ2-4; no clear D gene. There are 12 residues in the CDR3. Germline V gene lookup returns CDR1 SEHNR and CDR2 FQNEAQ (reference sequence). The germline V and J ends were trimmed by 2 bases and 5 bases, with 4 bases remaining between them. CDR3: CASSLKQNIQYF. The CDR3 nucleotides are TGTGCCAGCAGCTTAAAACAAAACATTCAGTACTTC.

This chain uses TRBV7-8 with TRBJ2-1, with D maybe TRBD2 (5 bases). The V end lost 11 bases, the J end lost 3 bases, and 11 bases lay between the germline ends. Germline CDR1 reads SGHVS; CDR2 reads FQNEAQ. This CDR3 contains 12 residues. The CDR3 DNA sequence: TGTGCCCTCGGAGGATTCTACAATGAGCAGTTCTTC. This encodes CALGGFYNEQFF.

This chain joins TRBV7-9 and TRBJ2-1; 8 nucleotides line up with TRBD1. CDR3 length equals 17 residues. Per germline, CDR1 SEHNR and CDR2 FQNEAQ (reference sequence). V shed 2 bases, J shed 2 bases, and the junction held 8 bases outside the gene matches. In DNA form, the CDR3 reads TGTGCCAGCAGCTTAACAGGGGGAAGTAAAACCTACAATGAGCAGTTCTTC. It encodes CASSLTGGSKTYNEQFF.

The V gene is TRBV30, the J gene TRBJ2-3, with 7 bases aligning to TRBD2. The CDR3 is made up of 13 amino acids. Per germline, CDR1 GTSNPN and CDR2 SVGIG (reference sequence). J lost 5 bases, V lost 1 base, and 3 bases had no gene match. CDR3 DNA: TGTGCCTGGAGTGACGGGAGGCTAGATACGCAGTATTTT. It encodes CAWSDGRLDTQYF.

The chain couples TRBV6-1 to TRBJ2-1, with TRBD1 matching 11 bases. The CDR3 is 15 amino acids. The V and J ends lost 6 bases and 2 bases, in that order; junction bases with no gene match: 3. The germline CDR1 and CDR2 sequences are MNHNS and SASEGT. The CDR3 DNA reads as TGTGCCAGCAGACAGGACAGGGGGCCCTACAATGAGCAGTTCTTC. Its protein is CASRQDRGPYNEQFF.

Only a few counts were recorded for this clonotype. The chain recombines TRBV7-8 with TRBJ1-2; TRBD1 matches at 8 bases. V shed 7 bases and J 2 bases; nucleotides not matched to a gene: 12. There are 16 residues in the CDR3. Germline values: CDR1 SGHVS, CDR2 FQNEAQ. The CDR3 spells CASTPSGTGKNYGYTF. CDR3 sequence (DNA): TGTGCCAGCACCCCGTCGGGGACAGGAAAGAACTATGGCTACACCTTC.

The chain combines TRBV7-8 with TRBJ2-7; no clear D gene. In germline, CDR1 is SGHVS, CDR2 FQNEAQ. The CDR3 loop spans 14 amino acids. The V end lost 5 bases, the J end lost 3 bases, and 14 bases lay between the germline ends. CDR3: CASSPRQWLYEQYF. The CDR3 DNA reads TGTGCCAGCAGCCCGAGGCAGTGGCTCTACGAGCAGTACTTC.

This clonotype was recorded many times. The CDR3 DNA follows: TGTGCCAGCAGCCCCCGTGACCGCAACGCCAAAAACATTCAGTACTTC. It encodes CASSPRDRNAKNIQYF. This chain links TRBV9 with TRBJ2-4, with D uncertain. Trimming left V 4 bases short and J 1 base short, with 15 bases between. This CDR3 is 16 amino acids long. Germline CDR1 and CDR2: SGDLS and YYNGEE.

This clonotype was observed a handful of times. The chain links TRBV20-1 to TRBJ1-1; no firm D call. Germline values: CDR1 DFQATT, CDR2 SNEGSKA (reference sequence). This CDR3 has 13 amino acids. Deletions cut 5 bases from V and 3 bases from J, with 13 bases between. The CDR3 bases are TGCAGTGCTGGCCCAAGGACGGACACTGAAGCTTTCTTT. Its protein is CSAGPRTDTEAFF.

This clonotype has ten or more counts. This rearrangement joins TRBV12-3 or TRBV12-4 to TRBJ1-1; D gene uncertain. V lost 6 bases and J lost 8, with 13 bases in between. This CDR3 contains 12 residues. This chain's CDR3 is CASSLTRQEAFF. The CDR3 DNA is TGTGCCAGCAGCCTCACCCGGCAGGAAGCTTTCTTT.

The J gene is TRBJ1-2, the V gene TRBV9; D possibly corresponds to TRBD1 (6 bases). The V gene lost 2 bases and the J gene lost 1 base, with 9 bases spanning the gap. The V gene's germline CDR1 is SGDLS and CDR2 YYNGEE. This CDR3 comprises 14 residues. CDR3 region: CASSVGGRNYGYTF. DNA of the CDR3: TGTGCCAGCAGCGTGGGGGGCCGTAACTATGGCTACACCTTC.

CDR3 residues: CATSRDRPATDTQYF. The CDR3 bases are TGTGCCACCAGCAGAGATCGTCCGGCCACAGATACGCAGTATTTT. The chain combines TRBV15 with TRBJ2-3; D gene unclear. Looked up from germline, CDR1 is LNHNV and CDR2 is YYDKDF (reference sequence). V gave up 0 bases and J gave up 2 bases, with 9 bases separating them. The CDR3 loop spans 15 amino acids.

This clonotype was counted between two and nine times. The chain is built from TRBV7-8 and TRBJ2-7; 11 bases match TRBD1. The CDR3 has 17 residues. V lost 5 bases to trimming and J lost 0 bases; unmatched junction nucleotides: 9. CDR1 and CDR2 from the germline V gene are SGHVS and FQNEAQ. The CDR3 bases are TGTGCCAGCAGCCGCGGGACAGGGGGAACCTACTCCTACGAGCAGTACTTC. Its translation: CASSRGTGGTYSYEQYF. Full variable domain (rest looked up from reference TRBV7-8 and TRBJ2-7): GAGVSQSPRYKVAKRGQDVALRCDPISGHVSLFWYQQALGQGPEFLTYFQNEAQLDKSGLPSDRFFAERPEGSVSTLKIQRTQQEDSAVYLCASSRGTGGTYSYEQYFGPGTRLTVT.

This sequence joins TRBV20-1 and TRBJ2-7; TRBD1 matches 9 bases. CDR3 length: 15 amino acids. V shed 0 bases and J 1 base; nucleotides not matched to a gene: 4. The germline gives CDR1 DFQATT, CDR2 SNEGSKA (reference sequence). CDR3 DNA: TGCAGTGCTAGAGATCGGGGGACAGGGTCCTACGAGCAGTACTTC. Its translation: CSARDRGTGSYEQYF.

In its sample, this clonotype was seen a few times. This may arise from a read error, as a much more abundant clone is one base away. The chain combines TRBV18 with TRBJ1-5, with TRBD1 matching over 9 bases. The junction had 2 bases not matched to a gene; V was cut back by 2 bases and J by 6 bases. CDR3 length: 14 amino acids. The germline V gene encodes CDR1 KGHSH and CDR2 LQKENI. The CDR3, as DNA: TGTGCCAGCTCACCAGGGACAGGGATTCAGCCCCAGCATTTT. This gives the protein CASSPGTGIQPQHF.

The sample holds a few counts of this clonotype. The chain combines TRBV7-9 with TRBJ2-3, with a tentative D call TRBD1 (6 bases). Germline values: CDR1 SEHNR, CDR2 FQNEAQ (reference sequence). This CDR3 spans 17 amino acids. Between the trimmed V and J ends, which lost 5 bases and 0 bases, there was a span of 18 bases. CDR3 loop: CASSQTGRTASTDTQYF. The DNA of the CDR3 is TGTGCCAGCAGCCAGACGGGGCGGACAGCTAGCACAGATACGCAGTATTTT.

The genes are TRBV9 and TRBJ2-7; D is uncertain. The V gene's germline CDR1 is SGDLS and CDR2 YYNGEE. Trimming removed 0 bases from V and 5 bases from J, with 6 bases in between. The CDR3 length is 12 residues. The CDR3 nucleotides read TGTGCCAGCAGCGTAGATGGGGACGAGCAGTACTTC. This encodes CASSVDGDEQYF.

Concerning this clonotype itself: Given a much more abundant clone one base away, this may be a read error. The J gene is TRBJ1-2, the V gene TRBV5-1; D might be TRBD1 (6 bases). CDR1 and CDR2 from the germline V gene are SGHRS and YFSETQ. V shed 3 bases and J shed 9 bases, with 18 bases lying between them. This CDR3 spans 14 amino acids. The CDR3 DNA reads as TGCGCCAGCAGCTCCTGGGACGCCGACAGGAGCTACACCTTC. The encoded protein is CASSSWDADRSYTF.